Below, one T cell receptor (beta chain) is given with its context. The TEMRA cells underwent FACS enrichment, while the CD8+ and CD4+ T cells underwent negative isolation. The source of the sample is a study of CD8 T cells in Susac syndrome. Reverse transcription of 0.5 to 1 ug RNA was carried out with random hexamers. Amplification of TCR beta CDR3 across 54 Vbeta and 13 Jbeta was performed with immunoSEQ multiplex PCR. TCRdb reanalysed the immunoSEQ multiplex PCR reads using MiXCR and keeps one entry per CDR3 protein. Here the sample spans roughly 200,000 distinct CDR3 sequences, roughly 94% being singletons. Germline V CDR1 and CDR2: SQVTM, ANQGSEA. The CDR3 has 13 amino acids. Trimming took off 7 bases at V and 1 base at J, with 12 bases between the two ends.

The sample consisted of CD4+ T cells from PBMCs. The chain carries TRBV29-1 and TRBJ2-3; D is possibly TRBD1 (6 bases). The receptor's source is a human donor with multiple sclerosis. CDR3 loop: CSADPGGTDTQYF. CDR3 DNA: TGCAGCGCCGACCCAGGGGGCACAGATACGCAGTATTTT.